The clone carrying this T cell receptor beta chain appeared a single time. The data were obtained in a study of blood T cell repertoires in COVID-19. Turning to the study itself: Samples representing acute and convalescent COVID-19 were sourced from the United States, Italy and Spain. Sources were T cells, B-cell-depleted T cells, or PBMCs; the material itself was cDNA or gDNA.

Authors' data handling: Counts of nucleated cells, estimated from reference gene primer amplification, were obtained. Produced via immunoSEQ multiplex PCR; TCRdb's table is partial and in-frame only. For V, J and clone size, that table is used; D and trimming come from the DNA. The table lists over 70,000 clones, 85% of them singletons. The CDR3 has 16 residues. Germline values: CDR1 ENHRY, CDR2 SYGVKD. J was trimmed by 3 bases and V by 9 bases; bases with no gene match: 10. The clonotype comes from a man aged 80 or over with acute or convalescent COVID-19. Sequenced input: peripheral blood. This rearrangement joins TRBV10-3 to TRBJ2-3, with 12 bases fitting TRBD2. CDR3 in DNA: TGTGCCATTCAGCCCCCTAGCGGGGGGGGTACAGATACGCAGTATTTT. Residues: CAIQPPSGGGTDTQYF.